This T cell receptor beta chain was observed in a study of OX40 agonist ivuxolimab in advanced cancers. Germline V lookup: CDR1 MNHNS, CDR2 SASEGT. The CDR3 has 16 residues. Trimming left V 2 bases short and J 0 bases short, with 11 bases between. Sequencing was performed with immunoSEQ multiplex PCR; in TCRdb, only in-frame clones are kept and a portion is missing. This table holds about 94,000 clones, roughly 84% found once. This rearrangement joins TRBV6-1 to TRBJ1-3; D not resolved. Sequencing used CD4+ or CD8+ T cells sorted from blood, obtained in a trial of the OX40 agonist ivuxolimab. This TCR was sampled from an adult with an advanced solid tumor such as melanoma, head and neck, liver or kidney cancer. CDR3: CASSERDVRSGNTIYF. The CDR3 nucleotides read TGTGCCAGCAGTGAACGAGACGTTCGCTCTGGAAACACCATATATTTT.